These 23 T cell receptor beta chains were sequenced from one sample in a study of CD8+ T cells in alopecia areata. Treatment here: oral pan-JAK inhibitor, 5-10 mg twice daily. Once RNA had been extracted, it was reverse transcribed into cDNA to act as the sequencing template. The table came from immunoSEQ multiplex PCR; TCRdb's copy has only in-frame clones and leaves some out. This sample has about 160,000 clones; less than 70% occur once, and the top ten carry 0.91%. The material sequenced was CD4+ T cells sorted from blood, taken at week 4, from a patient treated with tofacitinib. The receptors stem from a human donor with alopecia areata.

In nucleotides, the CDR3 is TGTGCCAGCAGCGCCGACAGGAACACTGAAGCTTTCTTT. Protein sequence: CASSADRNTEAFF. V and J are TRBV2 and TRBJ1-1; a weak D match, TRBD1 (5 bases). CDR1 and CDR2 from the germline V gene are SNHLY and FYNNEI. This CDR3 spans 13 amino acids. V lost 6 bases, J lost 1 base, and 9 bases lay in between.

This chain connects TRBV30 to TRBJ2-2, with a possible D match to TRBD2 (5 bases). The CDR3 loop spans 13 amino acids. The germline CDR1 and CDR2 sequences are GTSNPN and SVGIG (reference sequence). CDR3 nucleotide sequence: TGTGCACGGACCACAACGGGGACCGGGGAGCTGTTTTTT. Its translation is CARTTTGTGELFF.

CDR3 loop: CASSASGTGGNIQYF. The CDR3 DNA reads as TGTGCCAGCAGCGCGTCCGGGACAGGGGGAAACATTCAGTACTTC. The rearrangement uses TRBV9 and TRBJ2-4; 11 nucleotides align to TRBD1. The germline gives CDR1 SGDLS, CDR2 YYNGEE. This CDR3 contains 15 residues. V shed 3 bases and J 6 bases; nucleotides not matched to a gene: 5.

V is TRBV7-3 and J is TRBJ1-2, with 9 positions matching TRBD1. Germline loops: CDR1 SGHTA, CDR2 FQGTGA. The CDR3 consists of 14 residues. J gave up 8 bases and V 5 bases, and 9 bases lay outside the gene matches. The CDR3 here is CASSNPGTGLGYTF. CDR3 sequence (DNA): TGTGCCAGCAGCAATCCCGGGACAGGGCTCGGCTACACCTTC.

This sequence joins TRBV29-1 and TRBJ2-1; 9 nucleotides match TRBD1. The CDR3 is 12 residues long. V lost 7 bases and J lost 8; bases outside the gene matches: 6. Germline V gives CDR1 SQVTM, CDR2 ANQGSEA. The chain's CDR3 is CSGRTGVHEQFF. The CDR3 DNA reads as TGCAGCGGGCGGACAGGGGTACATGAGCAGTTCTTC.

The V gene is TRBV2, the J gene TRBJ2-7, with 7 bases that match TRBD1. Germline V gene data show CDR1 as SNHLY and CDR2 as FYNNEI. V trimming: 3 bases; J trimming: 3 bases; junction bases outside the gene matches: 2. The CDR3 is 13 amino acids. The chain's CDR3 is CASSETGFYEQYF. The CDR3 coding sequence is TGTGCCAGCAGTGAGACAGGGTTCTACGAGCAGTACTTC.

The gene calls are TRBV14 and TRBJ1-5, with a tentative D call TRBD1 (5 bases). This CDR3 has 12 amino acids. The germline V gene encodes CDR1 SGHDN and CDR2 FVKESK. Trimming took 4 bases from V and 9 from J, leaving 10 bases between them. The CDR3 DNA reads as TGTGCCAGCAGCCCTGGGGGGGGGCCCCAGCATTTT. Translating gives CASSPGGGPQHF.

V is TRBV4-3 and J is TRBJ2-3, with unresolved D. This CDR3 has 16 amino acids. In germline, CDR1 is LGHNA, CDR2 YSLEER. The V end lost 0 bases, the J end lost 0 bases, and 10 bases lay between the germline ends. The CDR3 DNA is TGCGCCAGCAGCCAAGAATTGATACTGAGCACAGATACGCAGTATTTT. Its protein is CASSQELILSTDTQYF.

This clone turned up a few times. This CDR3 is CASSPGDYTGELFF. The CDR3 DNA sequence: TGCGCCAGCAGCCCAGGGGATTACACCGGGGAGCTGTTTTTT. The gene calls are TRBV5-1 and TRBJ2-2; D may be TRBD1 (6 bases). Per germline, CDR1 SGHRS and CDR2 YFSETQ. The CDR3 has 14 amino acids. V was clipped by 4 bases and J by 3 bases, with 10 bases between them.

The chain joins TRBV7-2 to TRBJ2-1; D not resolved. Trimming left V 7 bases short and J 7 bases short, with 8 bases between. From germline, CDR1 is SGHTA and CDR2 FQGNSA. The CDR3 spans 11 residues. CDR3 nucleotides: TGTGCCAGCACTCTAGGGAATGAGCAGTTCTTC. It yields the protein CASTLGNEQFF.

CDR3: CASSSNRVHEQYF. In DNA, the CDR3 is TGTGCCAGTAGTTCCAACAGAGTCCACGAGCAGTACTTC. This rearrangement joins TRBV19 to TRBJ2-7, with D hard to call. The V gene's germline CDR1 is LNHDA and CDR2 SQIVND (reference sequence). This CDR3 has 13 amino acids. Trimming left V 5 bases short and J 5 bases short, with 13 bases between.

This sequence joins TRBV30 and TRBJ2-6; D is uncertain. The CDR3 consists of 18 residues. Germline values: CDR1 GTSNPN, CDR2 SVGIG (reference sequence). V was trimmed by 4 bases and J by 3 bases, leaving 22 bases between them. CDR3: CAWTPTRGFNVGANVLTF. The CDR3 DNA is TGTGCCTGGACTCCGACGAGAGGTTTCAATGTTGGGGCCAACGTCCTGACTTTC.

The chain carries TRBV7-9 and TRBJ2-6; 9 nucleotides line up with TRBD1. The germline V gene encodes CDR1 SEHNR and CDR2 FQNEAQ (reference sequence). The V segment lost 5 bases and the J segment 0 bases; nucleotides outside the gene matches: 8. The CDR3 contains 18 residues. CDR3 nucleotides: TGTGCCAGCAGCGCGCCGGGACAGGGCCCCTCTGGGGCCAACGTCCTGACTTTC. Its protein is CASSAPGQGPSGANVLTF.

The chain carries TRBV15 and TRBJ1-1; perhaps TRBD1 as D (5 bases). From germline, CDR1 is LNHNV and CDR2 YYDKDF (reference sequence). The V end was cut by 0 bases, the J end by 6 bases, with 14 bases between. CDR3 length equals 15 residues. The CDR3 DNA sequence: TGTGCCACCAGCAGAGATCTTCCTGCGACAGCTGAAGCTTTCTTT. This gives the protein CATSRDLPATAEAFF.

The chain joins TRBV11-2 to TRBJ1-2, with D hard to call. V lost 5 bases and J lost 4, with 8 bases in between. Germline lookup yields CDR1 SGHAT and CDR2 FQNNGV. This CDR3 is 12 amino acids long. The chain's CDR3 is CASSLEGYGYTF. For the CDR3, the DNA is TGTGCCAGCAGCCTGGAGGGCTATGGCTACACCTTC.

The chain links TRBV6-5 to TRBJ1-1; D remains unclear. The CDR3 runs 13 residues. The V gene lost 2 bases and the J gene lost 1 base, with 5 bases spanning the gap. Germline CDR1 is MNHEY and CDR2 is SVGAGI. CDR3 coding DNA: TGTGCCAGCAGTTACGTCAAGAACACTGAAGCTTTCTTT. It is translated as CASSYVKNTEAFF.

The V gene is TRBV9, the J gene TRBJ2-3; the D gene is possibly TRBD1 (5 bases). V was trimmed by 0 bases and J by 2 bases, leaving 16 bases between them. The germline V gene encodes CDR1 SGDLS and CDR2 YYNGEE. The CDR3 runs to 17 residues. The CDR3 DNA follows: TGTGCCAGCAGCGTAGGGGGCACAGGAAGGCCCACAGATACGCAGTATTTT. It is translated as CASSVGGTGRPTDTQYF. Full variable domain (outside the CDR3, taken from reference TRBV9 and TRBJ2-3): DSGVTQTPKHLITATGQRVTLRCSPRSGDLSVYWYQQSLDQGLQFLIQYYNGEERAKGNILERFSAQQFPDLHSELNLSSLELGDSALYFCASSVGGTGRPTDTQYFGPGTRLTVL.

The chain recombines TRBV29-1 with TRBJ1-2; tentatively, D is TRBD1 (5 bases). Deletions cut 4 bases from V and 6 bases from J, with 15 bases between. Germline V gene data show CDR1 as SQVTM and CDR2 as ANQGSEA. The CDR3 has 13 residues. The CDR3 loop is CSVVGGSSDGYTF. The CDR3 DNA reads TGCAGCGTTGTCGGGGGAAGTAGTGATGGCTACACCTTC.

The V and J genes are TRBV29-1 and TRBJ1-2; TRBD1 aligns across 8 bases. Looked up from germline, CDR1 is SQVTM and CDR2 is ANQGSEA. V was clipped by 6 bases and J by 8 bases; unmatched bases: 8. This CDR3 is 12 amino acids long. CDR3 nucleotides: TGCAGCGTAGACAGGGGCCTGCAGGGCTACACCTTC. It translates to CSVDRGLQGYTF.

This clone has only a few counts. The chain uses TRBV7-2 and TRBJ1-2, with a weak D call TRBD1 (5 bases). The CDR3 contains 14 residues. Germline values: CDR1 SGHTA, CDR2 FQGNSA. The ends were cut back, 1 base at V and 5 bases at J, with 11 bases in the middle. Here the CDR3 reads CASSLGGTTYGYTF. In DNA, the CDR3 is TGTGCCAGCAGCTTAGGTGGGACGACGTATGGCTACACCTTC.

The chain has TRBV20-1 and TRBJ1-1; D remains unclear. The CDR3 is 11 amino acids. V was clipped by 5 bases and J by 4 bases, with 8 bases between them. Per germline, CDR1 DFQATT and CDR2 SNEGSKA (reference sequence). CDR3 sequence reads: CSASRGTEAFF. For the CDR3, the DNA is TGCAGTGCTTCCCGGGGCACTGAAGCTTTCTTT.

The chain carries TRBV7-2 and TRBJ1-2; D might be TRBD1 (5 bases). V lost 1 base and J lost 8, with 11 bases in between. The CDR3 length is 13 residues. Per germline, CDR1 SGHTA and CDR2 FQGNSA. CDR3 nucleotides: TGTGCCAGCAGCTTAGTGGAGGGGCCCGGCTACACCTTC. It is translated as CASSLVEGPGYTF.

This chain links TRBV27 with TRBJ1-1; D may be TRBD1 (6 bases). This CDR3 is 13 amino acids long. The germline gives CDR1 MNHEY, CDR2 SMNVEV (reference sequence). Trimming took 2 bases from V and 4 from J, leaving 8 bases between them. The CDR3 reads CASSLGGSTEAFF. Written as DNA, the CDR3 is TGTGCCAGCAGTTTAGGGGGCTCCACTGAAGCTTTCTTT.